This is a list of T cell receptor beta chains from one sample in a study of cytomegalovirus exposure and HLA in healthy donors. TCRdb's copy holds only in-frame clones and misses some; the assay was immunoSEQ multiplex PCR. Of approximately 190,000 clones in the sample, around 80% were seen once. The sample was PBMCs. Source of these receptors: a man in his forties or fifties in good health and CMV-seropositive. CDR3s include the opening cysteine and the closing phenylalanine or tryptophan. The D gene is left open where the match is weak. Rows may omit the clone size; those that give it use once, few, many or a size class.

V,D,J,size,DNA,CDR3
TRBV7-6,NA,TRBJ2-1,NA,TGTGCCAGCAGCTACGGAGGGGGCGCACGTTACAATGAGCAGTTCTTC,CASSYGGGARYNEQFF
TRBV7-2,NA,TRBJ2-2,NA,TGTGCCAGCAGCCGAGATAGGGGGTCTAAAACCGGGGAGCTGTTTTTT,CASSRDRGSKTGELFF
TRBV10-3,TRBD1,TRBJ1-1,few,TGTGCCATCAGGGGGACAGGGGGTGGTACTGAAGCTTTCTTT,CAIRGTGGGTEAFF
TRBV30,NA,TRBJ1-1,NA,TGTGCCTGGATCGTAGGGGCGTTGGGCACTGAAGCTTTCTTT,CAWIVGALGTEAFF
TRBV4-3,TRBD2,TRBJ2-1,NA,TGCGCCAGCAGCCAACGAGGGACTAGTTATGAGCAGTTCTTC,CASSQRGTSYEQFF
TRBV28,NA,TRBJ2-6,NA,TGTGCCAGCAGTTTAATTGGGGCCGGGGCCAACGTCCTGACTTTC,CASSLIGAGANVLTF
TRBV19,TRBD1,TRBJ2-1,NA,TGTGCCAGTTCTTTCCCCGGGACAGGGCCCTCCTACAATGAGCAGTTCTTC,CASSFPGTGPSYNEQFF
TRBV7-9,NA,TRBJ2-3,NA,TGTGCCAGCAGCTTAGGGGTGGCGGGCGGAACAGATACGCAGTATTTT,CASSLGVAGGTDTQYF
TRBV27,TRBD1,TRBJ1-5,NA,TGTGCCAGCAGCACGACAGGGGCCGGCAATCAGCCCCAGCATTTT,CASSTTGAGNQPQHF
TRBV30,TRBD1,TRBJ1-2,NA,TGTGCCTGGTCAGACAGGGTTGGCTACACCTTC,CAWSDRVGYTF
TRBV27,NA,TRBJ2-2,NA,TGTGCCAGCAGTTTTCTATCAGGGGCAGCTGGCGGGGAGCTGTTTTTT,CASSFLSGAAGGELFF
TRBV7-9,NA,TRBJ1-2,NA,TGTGCCAGCAGCTTTAACAGGGATGGCTACACCTTC,CASSFNRDGYTF
TRBV2,NA,TRBJ2-5,NA,TGTGCCACCCCAGCCGGGGGAGTCGGTGAGACCCAGTACTTC,CATPAGGVGETQYF
TRBV6-5,NA,TRBJ1-4,NA,TGTGCCAGCAGCTATCGGGGGAGCGGTGAAAAACTGTTTTTT,CASSYRGSGEKLFF
TRBV6-5,NA,TRBJ2-7,NA,TGTGCCAGCAGCCGGAGCCTAGGTCCCTACGAGCAGTACTTC,CASSRSLGPYEQYF
TRBV19,NA,TRBJ1-4,NA,TGTGCCAGTAGTAAGACCCGGGGGGTGAATGAAAAACTGTTTTTT,CASSKTRGVNEKLFF
TRBV5-1,TRBD1,TRBJ2-2,NA,TGCACCAGCAGCGCCGGGACAGCGAACACCGGGGAGCTGTTTTTT,CTSSAGTANTGELFF
TRBV6-4,NA,TRBJ2-1,NA,TGTGCCAGCGCGAAGGACACCGAAACAAGGCAGTTCTTC,CASAKDTETRQFF
TRBV15,NA,TRBJ2-2,NA,TGTGCCACCAGAAGAGACACGAACACCGGGGAGCTGTTTTTT,CATRRDTNTGELFF
TRBV19,NA,TRBJ1-2,NA,TGTGCCAGTAGTATTAGTTTTGAGGTGTCGGGTGGCTACACCTTC,CASSISFEVSGGYTF
TRBV5-8,NA,TRBJ1-2,NA,TGTGCCAGCAGCCGAAGAGTTGGCTACACCTTC,CASSRRVGYTF
TRBV5-4,NA,TRBJ2-3,NA,TGTGCCAGCAGCTTGGCCGTGGCGGGGGCAAGCACAGATACGCAGTATTTT,CASSLAVAGASTDTQYF
TRBV30,NA,TRBJ2-7,NA,TGTGCCTGGAGTGTACTCAACTACGAGCAGTACTTC,CAWSVLNYEQYF
TRBV11-2,NA,TRBJ1-1,NA,TGTGCCAGCAGCTTAGCGGGTTTGGGCACTGAAGCTTTCTTT,CASSLAGLGTEAFF
TRBV25-1,TRBD1,TRBJ2-1,NA,TGTGCCAGTTTAATGACAGGGACGGATGAGCAGTTCTTC,CASLMTGTDEQFF
TRBV19,TRBD2,TRBJ2-1,NA,TGTGCCAGTGCTCATGGGGGCGGGGGGTACATCAATGAGCAGTTCTTC,CASAHGGGGYINEQFF
TRBV7-2,NA,TRBJ1-1,few,TGTGCCAGCAGCTTAGGGCGACAGATCAACACTGAAGCTTTCTTT,CASSLGRQINTEAFF
TRBV19,TRBD2,TRBJ2-1,NA,TGTGCCAGTAGTATGACTAGCGGGGCCTACAATGAGCAGTTCTTC,CASSMTSGAYNEQFF
TRBV5-1,TRBD1,TRBJ2-1,NA,TGCGCCAGCAGCCGGGACAGGGGTGAGCAGTTCTTC,CASSRDRGEQFF
TRBV28,NA,TRBJ2-3,few,TGTGCCAGCAGTTTATGGGGCGGGCTCACAGATACGCAGTATTTT,CASSLWGGLTDTQYF
TRBV7-3,TRBD1,TRBJ1-2,NA,TGTGCCAGCAGCTCCGGGACAGGGGACTATGGCTACACCTTC,CASSSGTGDYGYTF
TRBV7-2,NA,TRBJ2-5,NA,TGTGCCAGCAGCGTAGGGTGGACAGCACAAGAGACCCAGTACTTC,CASSVGWTAQETQYF
TRBV11-2,TRBD1,TRBJ2-7,NA,TGTGCCAGCAGCTTAGTCGTCGGGGACAGGGTGTATGACGAGCAGTACTTC,CASSLVVGDRVYDEQYF
TRBV7-9,NA,TRBJ1-2,NA,TGTGCCAGCAGCTTACGGCAGGGCTATGGCTACACCTTC,CASSLRQGYGYTF
TRBV7-9,TRBD1,TRBJ1-1,NA,TGTGCCAGCAGCTTAGCGGGACAGGGTAACACTGAAGCTTTCTTT,CASSLAGQGNTEAFF
TRBV11-2,NA,TRBJ1-4,once,TGTGCCAGCAGCCGGACACCAACTAATGAAAAACTGTTTTTT,CASSRTPTNEKLFF
TRBV6-5,NA,TRBJ2-7,NA,TGTACCAGCAGTCTCGAACGGACAAGCCCCTACGAGCAGTACTTC,CTSSLERTSPYEQYF